This T cell receptor (beta chain) was retrieved from a study of Ad26.COV2.S vaccination and SARS-CoV-2 variants. Study information: Participants got Ad26.COV2.S intramuscularly, once or twice 56 days apart.

Sequenced by immunoSEQ multiplex PCR; TCRdb stores in-frame clones only, minus some. The sample records about 470,000 clones, 90% being singletons. As concerns this clone: Its matching antigen is unknown.

Whole-study findings and limits: The authors reported substantial breadth in spike-specific CD8+ and CD4+ T cell responses after vaccination.

This sample's treatment: roughly 18 received Ad26.COV2.S at low or high dose, single or two shots; 5 received placebo; per-sample allocation not given. The samples date from day 63 after the first vaccine or placebo injection. Aged 18-55 years, donor was enrolled in Boston in the early 2020s. Participants' vaccine, an Ad26 vector, delivered Wuhan-strain SARS-CoV-2 spike. This sequence was found in a person between 18 and 65 years old who received the Ad26.COV2.S COVID-19 vaccine or a placebo. The sequences come from peripheral blood, collected in a trial of Ad26.COV2.S vaccine versus placebo.

The CDR3 loop reads CASSLPGTGSNEQFF. In nucleotides, the CDR3 is TGTGCCAGCAGCCTACCCGGGACAGGTTCCAATGAGCAGTTCTTC. This chain links TRBV7-9 with TRBJ2-1, with 8 bases lining up with TRBD1. V lost 5 bases to trimming and J lost 6 bases; unmatched junction nucleotides: 9. From germline, CDR1 is SEHNR and CDR2 FQNEAQ (reference sequence). The CDR3 spans 15 residues. Complete variable domain (other parts from reference TRBV7-9 and TRBJ2-1): DTGVSQNPRHKITKRGQNVTFRCDPISEHNRLYWYRQTLGQGPEFLTYFQNEAQLEKSRLLSDRFSAERPKGSFSTLEIQRTEQGDSAMYLCASSLPGTGSNEQFFGPGTRLTVL.